Sequencing of this TCR beta chain was carried out in a study of chemoradiotherapy in HPV16-positive cancers. Sequencing used immunoSEQ multiplex PCR; TCRdb keeps in-frame clones, though not all of them. The data show thousands of clones, approximately 93% seen once. V lost 2 bases, J lost 2 bases, and 9 bases lay in between. Germline loops: CDR1 SGHTA, CDR2 FQGNSA. This CDR3 is built from 14 residues. This specimen consisted of blood, obtained from a patient who underwent chemoradiotherapy. The chain joins TRBV7-2 to TRBJ1-1; tentatively, D is TRBD1 (5 bases). The sequence was collected from a human donor with HPV-associated anogenital cancer. CDR3 DNA sequence: TGTGCCAGCAGCTTATTTGGGGGAAACACTGAAGCTTTCTTT. Its translation is CASSLFGGNTEAFF.